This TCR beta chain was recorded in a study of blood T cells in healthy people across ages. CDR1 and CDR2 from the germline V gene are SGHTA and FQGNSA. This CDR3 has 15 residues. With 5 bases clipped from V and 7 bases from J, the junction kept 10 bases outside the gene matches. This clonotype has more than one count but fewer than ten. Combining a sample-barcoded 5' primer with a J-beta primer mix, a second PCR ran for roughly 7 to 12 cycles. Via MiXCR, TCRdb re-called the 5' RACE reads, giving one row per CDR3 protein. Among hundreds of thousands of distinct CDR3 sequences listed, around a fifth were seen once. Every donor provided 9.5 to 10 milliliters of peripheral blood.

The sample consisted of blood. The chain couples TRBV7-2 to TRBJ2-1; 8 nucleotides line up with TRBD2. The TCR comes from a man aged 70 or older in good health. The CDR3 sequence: CASSKSGSLSNEQFF. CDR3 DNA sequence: TGTGCCAGCAGCAAGAGCGGGAGCCTCTCAAATGAGCAGTTCTTC.